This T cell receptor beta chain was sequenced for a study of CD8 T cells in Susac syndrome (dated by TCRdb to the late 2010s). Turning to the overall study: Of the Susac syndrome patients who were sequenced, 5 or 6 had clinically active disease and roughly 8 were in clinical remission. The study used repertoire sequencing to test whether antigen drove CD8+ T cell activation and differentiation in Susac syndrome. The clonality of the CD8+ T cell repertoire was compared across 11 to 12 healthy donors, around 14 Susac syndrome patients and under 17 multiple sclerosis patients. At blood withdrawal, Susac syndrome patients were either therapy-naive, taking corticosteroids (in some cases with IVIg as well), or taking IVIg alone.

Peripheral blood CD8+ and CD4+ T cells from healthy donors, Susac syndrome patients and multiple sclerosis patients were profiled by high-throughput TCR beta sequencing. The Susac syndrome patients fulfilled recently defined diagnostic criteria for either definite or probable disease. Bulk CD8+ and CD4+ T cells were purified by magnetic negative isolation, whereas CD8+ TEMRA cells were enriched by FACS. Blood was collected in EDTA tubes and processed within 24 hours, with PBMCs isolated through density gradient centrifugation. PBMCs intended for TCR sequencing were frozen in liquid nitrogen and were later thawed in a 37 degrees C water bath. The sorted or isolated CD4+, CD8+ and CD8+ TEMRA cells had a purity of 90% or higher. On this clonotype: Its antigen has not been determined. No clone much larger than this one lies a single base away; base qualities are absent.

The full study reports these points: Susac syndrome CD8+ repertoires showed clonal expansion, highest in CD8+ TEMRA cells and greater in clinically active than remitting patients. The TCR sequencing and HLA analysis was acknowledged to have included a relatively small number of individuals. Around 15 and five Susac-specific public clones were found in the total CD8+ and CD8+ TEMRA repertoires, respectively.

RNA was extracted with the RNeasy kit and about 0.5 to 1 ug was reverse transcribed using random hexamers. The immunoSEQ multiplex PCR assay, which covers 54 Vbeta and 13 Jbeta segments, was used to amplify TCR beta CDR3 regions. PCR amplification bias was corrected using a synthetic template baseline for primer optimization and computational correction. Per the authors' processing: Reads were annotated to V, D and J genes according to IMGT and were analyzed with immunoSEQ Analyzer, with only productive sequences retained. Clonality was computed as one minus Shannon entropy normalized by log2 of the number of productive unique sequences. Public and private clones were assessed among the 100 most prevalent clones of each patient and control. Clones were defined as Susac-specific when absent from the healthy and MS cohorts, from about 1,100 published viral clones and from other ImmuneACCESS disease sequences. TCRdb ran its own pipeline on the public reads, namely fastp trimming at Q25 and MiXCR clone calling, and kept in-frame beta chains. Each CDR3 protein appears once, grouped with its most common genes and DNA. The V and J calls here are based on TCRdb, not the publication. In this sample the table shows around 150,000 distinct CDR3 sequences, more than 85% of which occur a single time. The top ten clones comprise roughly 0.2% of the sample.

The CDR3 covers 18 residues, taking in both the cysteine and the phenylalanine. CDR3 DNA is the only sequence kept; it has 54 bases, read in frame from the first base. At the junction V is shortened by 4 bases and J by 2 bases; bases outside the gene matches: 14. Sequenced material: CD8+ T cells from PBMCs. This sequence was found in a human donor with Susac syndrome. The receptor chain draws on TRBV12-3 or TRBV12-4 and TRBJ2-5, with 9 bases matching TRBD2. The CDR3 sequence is CASSSPLAGVWDQETQYF. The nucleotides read TGTGCCAGCAGTTCCCCGTTAGCGGGAGTTTGGGATCAAGAGACCCAGTACTTC.